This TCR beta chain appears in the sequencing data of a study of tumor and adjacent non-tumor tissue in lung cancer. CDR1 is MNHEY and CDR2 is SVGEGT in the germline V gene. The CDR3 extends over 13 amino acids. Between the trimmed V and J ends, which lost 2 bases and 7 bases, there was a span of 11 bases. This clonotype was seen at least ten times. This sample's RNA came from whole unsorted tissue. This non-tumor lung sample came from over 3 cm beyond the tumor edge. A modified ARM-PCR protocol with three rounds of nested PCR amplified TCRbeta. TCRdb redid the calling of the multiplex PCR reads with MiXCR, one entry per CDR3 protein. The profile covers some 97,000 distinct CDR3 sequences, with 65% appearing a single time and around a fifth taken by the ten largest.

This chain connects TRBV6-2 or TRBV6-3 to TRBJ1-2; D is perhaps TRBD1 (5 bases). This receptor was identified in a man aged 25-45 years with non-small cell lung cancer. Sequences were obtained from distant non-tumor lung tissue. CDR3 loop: CASSYSEGLGYTF. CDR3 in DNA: TGTGCCAGCAGTTACAGTGAGGGGCTTGGCTACACCTTC.